This section outlines one TCR beta chain sequence together with its context. Antigen: not known. The source of the sample is a study of cytomegalovirus exposure and HLA in healthy donors. Researchers ran the PCR with 60 Vbeta and 13 Jbeta primers. The assay was immunoSEQ multiplex PCR, and TCRdb's table has in-frame clones only and misses some. The table records over 20,000 clones, more than 70% of them present only once. General study points: Later on, a genetic analysis was performed. It linked a missense variant in DCLRE1C with V- and J-gene trimming of TCR beta.

From germline, CDR1 is MNHEY and CDR2 SVGAGI. This CDR3 has 11 amino acids. With 5 bases removed from V and 7 bases from J, the gap between germline ends came to 8 bases. The receptor's source is a male donor in good health and CMV-seronegative. The specimen was PBMCs. The chain uses TRBV6-5 and TRBJ2-5, with D possibly TRBD1 on 5 matching bases. The CDR3 protein is CASSRRGTQYF. The CDR3 DNA reads TGTGCCAGCAGTCGAAGGGGGACCCAGTACTTC.